The 4 T cell receptor beta chains below come from one sample, sequenced in a study of identical twins listed by TCRdb under 2016. The library was prepared using 5' RACE. The run used an Illumina HiSeq 2000. TCRdb itself trimmed the public reads at Q25 with fastp, ran MiXCR and retained productive beta chains. Every CDR3 protein is listed once, alongside the most common genes and DNA of its rows. The sample table lists some 790,000 distinct CDR3 sequences, about 18% of them with a count of one. Roughly 14% of the sample belongs to the ten largest clones. The same sample was also studied in work on T cells expressing NK-cell markers.

Input material: PBMCs. Receptor source: a woman aged 18 to 35 in good health.

There are a few counts of this clonotype. CDR3: CASSLAGMDTGELFF. The DNA of the CDR3 is TGCGCCAGCAGCTTGGCCGGGATGGACACCGGGGAGCTGTTTTTT. The chain links TRBV5-1 to TRBJ2-2, with D perhaps TRBD2 (5 bases). The CDR3 loop spans 15 amino acids. The V end was cut by 0 bases, the J end by 3 bases, with 9 bases between. Germline V lookup: CDR1 SGHRS, CDR2 YFSETQ.

The chain uses TRBV6-1 and TRBJ2-2; D is possibly TRBD2 (5 bases). This CDR3 is 15 amino acids long. Per the germline V gene, CDR1 is MNHNS and CDR2 is SASEGT. V shed 6 bases and J shed 5 bases, with 16 bases lying between them. In DNA form, the CDR3 reads TGTGCCAGCAGAAAAACCCTTGGCGGGACCGGGGAGCTGTTTTTT. Translating it yields CASRKTLGGTGELFF.

This clonotype was seen many times. The V call is TRBV12-3 or TRBV12-4, the J call TRBJ1-2, with TRBD1 as a possible D gene (5 bases). CDR3 length equals 13 residues. Trimming shortened V by 4 bases and J by 5 bases, and 11 bases separated the two germline ends. The CDR3 loop reads CASSSGTSYGYTF. In DNA form, the CDR3 reads TGTGCCAGCAGTTCCGGGACTTCTTATGGCTACACCTTC.

The genes are TRBV20-1 and TRBJ2-7, with a tentative D call TRBD2 (5 bases). Germline V lookup: CDR1 DFQATT, CDR2 SNEGSKA (reference sequence). The CDR3 is 13 residues long. V lost 0 bases and J lost 5, with 11 bases in between. For the CDR3, the DNA is TGCAGTGCTAGAGATCCCGGACTCAACGAGCAGTACTTC. Translating it yields CSARDPGLNEQYF.